These 20 T cell receptor beta chains originate from one sample sequenced in a study of blood T cell repertoires in COVID-19. This table comes from immunoSEQ multiplex PCR, and its TCRdb copy is limited to in-frame clones, with some not included. The table includes some 48,000 clones, roughly 90% detected once. Specimen: peripheral blood. The receptors come from a human donor in a cohort sampled during active COVID-19.

This clone was seen a single time. This sample also contains other DNA sequences that code for the same CDR3. This sequence joins TRBV4-3 and TRBJ2-3, with D unclear. Germline-derived CDR1 and CDR2 are LGHNA and YSLEER. This CDR3 is 16 amino acids long. V shed 0 bases and J shed 0 bases, with 10 bases lying between them. The CDR3 is CASSQDGTTSTDTQYF. As DNA, the CDR3 is TGCGCCAGCAGCCAAGATGGTACGACTAGCACAGATACGCAGTATTTT.

This sequence joins TRBV4-2 and TRBJ1-4, with a possible D match to TRBD1 (6 bases). The CDR3 spans 19 residues. CDR1 is LGHNA and CDR2 is YNFKEQ in the germline V gene. The V gene lost 5 bases and the J gene lost 1 base, with 23 bases spanning the gap. This CDR3 reads CASSKRRQGSRVTNEKLFF. For the CDR3, the DNA is TGTGCCAGCAGCAAAAGACGCCAGGGGAGCAGAGTAACTAATGAAAAACTGTTTTTT.

This sequence joins TRBV20-1 and TRBJ1-2; possibly TRBD1 for D (6 bases). The V end was cut by 6 bases, the J end by 7 bases, with 27 bases between. Germline V gene sequence: CDR1 DFQATT, CDR2 SNEGSKA (reference sequence). The CDR3 sequence is 16 residues long. CDR3 sequence reads: CSASLAHQLAGAGYTF. CDR3 DNA: TGCAGTGCCAGTCTAGCCCACCAGCTTGCAGGGGCTGGCTACACCTTC.

The chain recombines TRBV5-1 with TRBJ1-1, with 7 bases matching TRBD1. This CDR3 is 16 amino acids long. Trimming at V came to 6 bases and at J to 3 bases, leaving 14 bases not matched to a gene. CDR1 is SGHRS, CDR2 YFSETQ, per germline. The CDR3 loop is CASKGQLQGMHTEAFF. The CDR3 DNA follows: TGCGCCAGCAAGGGACAGTTACAGGGTATGCACACTGAAGCTTTCTTT.

This chain uses TRBV4-2 with TRBJ2-2; 13 bases align to TRBD2. Germline lookup yields CDR1 LGHNA and CDR2 YNFKEQ. V lost 5 bases and J lost 6; bases outside the gene matches: 9. This CDR3 is built from 17 residues. CDR3: CASSSRTSGSSSGELFF. The CDR3 nucleotides read TGTGCCAGCAGCTCCCGGACTAGCGGGAGTAGTTCCGGGGAGCTGTTTTTT.

V gene TRBV30 combines with J gene TRBJ1-1; D gene unclear. The CDR3 totals 15 residues. In germline, CDR1 is GTSNPN, CDR2 SVGIG (reference sequence). V dropped 6 bases and J dropped 5 bases, with 22 bases sitting between them. The CDR3 here is CACQSDPNLKTEAFF. CDR3 nucleotide sequence: TGTGCCTGTCAATCCGATCCGAACTTAAAGACTGAAGCTTTCTTT.

In nucleotides, the CDR3 is TGTGCCAGCAGTTTAGTCGGAAGTAGGCCACCCCCGGGAGCTAACTATGGCTACACCTTC. It specifies CASSLVGSRPPPGANYGYTF. V gene TRBV27 combines with J gene TRBJ1-2; D gene uncertain. The V and J ends lost 2 bases and 0 bases respectively, with 25 bases between them. The CDR3 is 20 residues long. Germline CDR1 and CDR2: MNHEY and SMNVEV (reference sequence).

The V gene is TRBV28, the J gene TRBJ1-2; D is perhaps TRBD1 (6 bases). Germline values: CDR1 MDHEN, CDR2 SYDVKM. V lost 2 bases, J lost 2 bases, and 12 bases lay in between. The length of the CDR3 is 15 residues. The CDR3 sequence: CASSLLVQGNYGYTF. The CDR3 DNA is TGTGCCAGCAGTTTACTTGTACAGGGCAACTATGGCTACACCTTC.

This CDR3 is CASRDRLSYEQYF. In nucleotides, the CDR3 is TGTGCCAGCAGAGACAGGTTATCCTACGAGCAGTACTTC. The rearrangement uses TRBV12-3 or TRBV12-4 and TRBJ2-7; possibly TRBD1 for D (6 bases). CDR3 length: 13 amino acids. Between the trimmed V and J ends, which lost 6 bases and 1 base, there was a span of 10 bases.

This chain joins TRBV6-4 and TRBJ2-1; 10 bases line up with TRBD2. The ends lost 11 bases at V and 12 bases at J; junction bases unmatched: 28. CDR1 and CDR2 from the germline V gene are MRHNA and SNTAGT. This CDR3 contains 18 residues. The CDR3 DNA follows: TGTGCCGAGCAAACAGTTTCTCCGTCGGGACTAGCGCAGAAAAGGCAGTTCTTC. Protein: CAEQTVSPSGLAQKRQFF.

The J gene is TRBJ2-1, the V gene TRBV19, with TRBD2 matching over 12 bases. The J segment lost 2 bases and the V segment lost 5 bases, leaving 7 bases of the junction unmatched. Germline-derived CDR1 and CDR2 are LNHDA and SQIVND (reference sequence). This CDR3 has 17 residues. CDR3 bases: TGTGCCAGTAGTTTCTGGACTAGCGGGATGGCCTACAATGAGCAGTTCTTC. It encodes CASSFWTSGMAYNEQFF.

V is TRBV18 and J is TRBJ2-2, with D possibly TRBD2 on 6 matching bases. Trimming shortened V by 2 bases and J by 10 bases, and 14 bases separated the two germline ends. The CDR3 covers 14 residues. CDR1 KGHSH and CDR2 LQKENI come from the germline V gene. CDR3 in DNA: TGTGCCAGCTCACCAGAGCGGGCAGTGGAGGAGCTGTTTTTT. Its translation is CASSPERAVEELFF.

V gene TRBV9 combines with J gene TRBJ1-6; D gene ambiguous. CDR1 SGDLS and CDR2 YYNGEE come from the germline V gene. CDR3 length equals 15 residues. Trimming stripped 1 base from V and 7 bases from J, with 12 bases between. The CDR3 sequence is CASSVSVTANSPLHF. The CDR3 region has the DNA TGTGCCAGCAGCGTAAGTGTAACAGCCAATTCACCCCTCCACTTT.

This clone was observed a few times. The genes are TRBV18 and TRBJ1-1; TRBD1 might be the D (5 bases). V was clipped by 3 bases and J by 4 bases, with 12 bases between them. Per germline, CDR1 KGHSH and CDR2 LQKENI. This CDR3 has 14 amino acids. CDR3 region: CASSPVGVGTEAFF. Written as DNA, the CDR3 is TGTGCCAGCTCACCGGTAGGGGTGGGCACTGAAGCTTTCTTT.

This chain links TRBV27 with TRBJ1-1; D possibly corresponds to TRBD1 (6 bases). Germline V gene sequence: CDR1 MNHEY, CDR2 SMNVEV (reference sequence). CDR3 size: 12 residues. The V end was cut by 5 bases, the J end by 6 bases, with 10 bases between. The CDR3 DNA reads TGTGCCAGCAGTCCAGGGACATCTGAAGCTTTCTTT. Translation gives CASSPGTSEAFF.

The chain combines TRBV15 with TRBJ2-5, with 8 positions matching TRBD2. Germline CDR1 is LNHNV and CDR2 is YYDKDF (reference sequence). J was trimmed by 7 bases and V by 4 bases; bases with no gene match: 14. This CDR3 has 16 amino acids. As DNA, the CDR3 is TGTGCCACCAGCAAAGGACTAGCTCCTATGTCCTTGACCCAGTACTTC. Residues: CATSKGLAPMSLTQYF.

This clone has only one observation. The chain combines TRBV9 with TRBJ2-3, with D possibly being TRBD1 (5 bases). The CDR3 length is 15 residues. Germline lookup yields CDR1 SGDLS and CDR2 YYNGEE. V was clipped by 0 bases and J by 2 bases, with 10 bases between them. In DNA form, the CDR3 reads TGTGCCAGCAGCGTAGTAGACAGTCACACAGATACGCAGTATTTT. Protein sequence: CASSVVDSHTDTQYF.

The V and J genes are TRBV7-6 and TRBJ2-3, with 16 bases fitting TRBD2. The germline V gene has CDR1 SGHVS and CDR2 FNYEAQ. Trimming cost V 3 bases and J 4 bases; bases outside gene matches: 4. This CDR3 has 17 amino acids. CDR3 loop: CASSFGTSGRGSDTQYF. The CDR3 nucleotides read TGTGCCAGCAGCTTTGGGACTAGCGGGAGGGGCTCAGATACGCAGTATTTT.

This clone showed up just once. This rearrangement joins TRBV7-2 to TRBJ1-3, with a weak D call TRBD1 (5 bases). CDR3 size: 16 residues. Trimming removed 1 base from V and 5 bases from J, with 15 bases in between. Germline V gene lookup returns CDR1 SGHTA and CDR2 FQGNSA. CDR3 DNA: TGTGCCAGCAGCTTAGTCGGTGGAGGGACTCGAAACACCATATATTTT. It codes for CASSLVGGGTRNTIYF.

On this clone itself: Mismatch with germline at one junction end may stem from a read error. The chain uses TRBV9 and TRBJ1-2; the D gene is possibly TRBD1 (5 bases). The CDR3 has 15 residues. CDR1 is SGDLS, CDR2 YYNGEE, per germline. In DNA form, the CDR3 reads TGTGCCAGCAGCGTAGTAGGGGAGGCTTCGTGGCAGTCATACTTC. Its translation is CASSVVGEASWQSYF.